What follows describes a single TCR beta chain. Its antigen is as yet unknown. This entry is derived from a study of cytomegalovirus exposure and HLA in healthy donors. Study findings and constraints: A few of the chains that were CMV-associated were confirmed in vitro to be specific for CMV antigens. An analysis was carried out later, and it reportedly showed fewer N-insertions in an Asian-associated ancestry cluster than the approximately 610-donor mean.

The study ran its PCR with 60 Vbeta and 13 Jbeta primers. In the source study's methods: Approximately 72 million unique TCR beta chains, around 11 million of them shared, were counted by a later analysis. The data were produced by immunoSEQ multiplex PCR, yet TCRdb's version contains in-frame clones alone and is incomplete. D and trimming were read from the DNA, whereas the V and J calls and clone size are those reported in that table. The table has about 140,000 clones, approximately 80% seen once. The CDR3 is made up of 15 amino acids. V was pared by 9 bases and J by 5 bases, with 8 bases of the junction left unmatched. From germline, CDR1 is MNHEY and CDR2 SMNVEV (reference sequence).

V and J are TRBV27 and TRBJ2-2; TRBD2 matches 11 bases. This receptor was obtained from a woman aged 35 to 49 in good health and CMV-seronegative. The sample comprised PBMCs. CDR3 nucleotide sequence: TGTGCCAGTAGGATGGGACTAGCGGCGACCGGGGAGCTGTTTTTT. Translating it yields CASRMGLAATGELFF.